This T cell receptor (beta chain) was recorded in a study of response to subunit inactivated influenza vaccine. TCRdb recomputed calls from the RT-PCR reads with MiXCR, one row per CDR3 protein. The sample lists more than 700,000 distinct CDR3 sequences; 20% to 25% were seen once. The CDR3 loop spans 17 amino acids. Germline CDR1 and CDR2: KGHSH and LQKENI. The V and J ends lost 4 bases and 5 bases, in that order; junction bases with no gene match: 14. Notes on this clonotype: The antigen is not known.

The study's findings and limits: Authors suggested each seasonal flu vaccination may recruit only limited numbers of new T cells.

This TCR was recovered from a man aged 50-60 years who received an inactivated influenza vaccine. The chain couples TRBV18 to TRBJ2-7; 10 bases match TRBD2. Source: PBMCs from blood, taken 5 days after vaccination. The CDR3 nucleotides read TGTGCCAGCTCACAGGCCTCTAGCGGGAGCACGCTCAACGAGCAGTACTTC. Protein: CASSQASSGSTLNEQYF.